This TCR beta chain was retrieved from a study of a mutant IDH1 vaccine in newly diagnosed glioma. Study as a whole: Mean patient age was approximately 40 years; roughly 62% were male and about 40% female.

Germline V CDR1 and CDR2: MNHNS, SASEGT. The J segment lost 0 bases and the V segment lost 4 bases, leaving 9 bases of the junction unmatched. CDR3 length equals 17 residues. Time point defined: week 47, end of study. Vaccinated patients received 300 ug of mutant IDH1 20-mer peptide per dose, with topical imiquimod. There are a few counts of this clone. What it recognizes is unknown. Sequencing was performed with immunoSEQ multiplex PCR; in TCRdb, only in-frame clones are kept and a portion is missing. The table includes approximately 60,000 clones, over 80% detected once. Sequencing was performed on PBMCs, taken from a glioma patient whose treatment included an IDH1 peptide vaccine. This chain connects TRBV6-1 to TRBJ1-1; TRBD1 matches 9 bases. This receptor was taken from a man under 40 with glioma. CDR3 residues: CASSAPYGQGMNTEAFF. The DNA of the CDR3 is TGTGCCAGCAGTGCTCCCTATGGACAGGGGATGAACACTGAAGCTTTCTTT.